These T cell receptor beta chains were read from a single sample in a study of blood T cell repertoires in COVID-19. Clones were read by immunoSEQ multiplex PCR, and TCRdb kept only the in-frame ones, dropping some. The table shows about 200,000 clones, with approximately 90% occurring only once. The sample taken for sequencing was peripheral blood. The receptors stem from a middle-aged woman who had recovered from COVID-19. Both conserved end residues are part of each CDR3. A D gene is named only where the DNA matches it firmly.

>TRBJ1-2|TRBD1|TRBV11-3
CASSRDREDGYTF
>TRBJ2-1|NA|TRBV5-1
CASSSRGFSSYNEQFF
>TRBJ2-2|TRBD1|TRBV10-3
CAIRGQGGTGELFF
>TRBJ1-4|TRBD1|TRBV9
CASSEGTGGRNEKLFF
>TRBJ2-3|TRBD2|TRBV7-9
CASDRFALAGESTDTQYF
>TRBJ1-2|TRBD1|TRBV27
CASGTGIGVYGYTF
>TRBJ2-5|TRBD2|TRBV30
CAWSPTSGQETQYF
>TRBJ2-7|TRBD2|TRBV20-1
CSASPGGNYEQYF
>TRBJ1-3|NA|TRBV3-1/TRBV3-2
CASSQGRGNTIYF
>TRBJ1-3|TRBD1|TRBV7-8
CASSADRAGNTIYF
>TRBJ2-3|TRBD2|TRBV27
CASNILAGGSDTQYF
>TRBJ2-2|TRBD2|TRBV6-4
CASRTSGMAGELFF
>TRBJ2-5|NA|TRBV5-6
CASSFWGGIETQYF
>TRBJ2-3|NA|TRBV10-3
CAISQETGPSTDTQYF
>TRBJ1-6|NA|TRBV6-1
CASSEVRTANNSPLHF
>TRBJ1-1|TRBD1|TRBV7-2
CASSPHTGDTEAFF
>TRBJ2-5|TRBD2|TRBV5-4
CASSLEPGQTSGTETQYF
>TRBJ1-1|NA|TRBV5-1
CASSLAVLGGNTEAFF
>TRBJ2-7|NA|TRBV30
CAWNPGDGRRPYF
>TRBJ2-4|TRBD2|TRBV29-1
CSVQGSGGRDIQYF
>TRBJ2-2|TRBD2|TRBV27
CASSFGTRNTGELFF
>TRBJ2-1|NA|TRBV19
CASSNSRRVSYNEQFF
>TRBJ1-6|NA|TRBV7-2
CASRYRENSPLHF